This is a list of T cell receptor beta chains from one sample in a study of shared clonotypes between healthy human individuals. The protocol was immunoSEQ multiplex PCR, while the TCRdb copy is restricted to in-frame clones and leaves out a portion. The sample records hundreds of thousands of clones, 96% being singletons. The sample taken for sequencing was memory CD8+ T cells sorted from blood. These receptors originate from a man under 40 in good health. CDR3s include the opening cysteine and the closing phenylalanine or tryptophan. D genes are given only for firm matches. Rows may omit the clone size; those that give it use once, few, many or a size class.

>TRBV15|NA|TRBJ1-6|NA
CATSGLPNSPLHF
TGTGCCACCAGCGGACTCCCTAATTCACCCCTCCACTTT
>TRBV10-1|NA|TRBJ1-2|NA
CASSESPGRANYGYTF
TGCGCCAGCAGTGAGTCGCCAGGGCGAGCTAACTATGGCTACACCTTC
>TRBV29-1|NA|TRBJ2-2|NA
CSVERGPNTGELFF
TGCAGCGTTGAACGCGGGCCGAACACCGGGGAGCTGTTTTTT
>TRBV27|NA|TRBJ2-2|TRBD2
CASSLLRGLGNTGELFF
TGTGCCAGCAGCTTACTCAGGGGACTAGGAAACACCGGGGAGCTGTTTTTT
>TRBV10-2|NA|TRBJ2-5|NA
CASTPGTLGETQYF
TGCGCCAGCACCCCCGGGACCCTGGGGGAGACCCAGTACTTC
>TRBV5-1|NA|TRBJ2-7|TRBD1
CASSSGVGTGGYEQYF
TGCGCCAGCAGCTCAGGGGTCGGGACAGGGGGCTACGAGCAGTACTTC
>TRBV7-2|NA|TRBJ1-2|TRBD1
CASSLTGGLYGYTF
TGTGCCAGCAGCTTAACAGGGGGCTTGTATGGCTACACCTTC
>TRBV18|NA|TRBJ1-1|TRBD1
CASSPLTGQNTEAFF
TGTGCCAGCTCACCACTGACAGGGCAGAACACTGAAGCTTTCTTT
>TRBV7-2|NA|TRBJ2-4|NA
CASSLAKNIQYF
TGTGCCAGCAGCTTGGCCAAAAACATTCAGTACTTC
>TRBV5-6|NA|TRBJ1-5|TRBD1
CASSRSRNRGNQPQHF
TGTGCCAGCAGCCGTTCAAGGAACAGGGGAAATCAGCCCCAGCATTTT
>TRBV28|NA|TRBJ2-1|NA
CASSPRNEQFF
TGTGCCAGCAGTCCACGGAATGAGCAGTTCTTC
>TRBV10-3|NA|TRBJ2-3|NA
CAIKEGTQYTQYF
TGTGCCATCAAGGAGGGGACCCAGTATACGCAGTATTTT
>TRBV28|NA|TRBJ2-1|TRBD1
CASSSPGGSSYNEQFF
TGTGCCAGCAGTTCCCCAGGGGGTAGCTCCTACAATGAGCAGTTCTTC
>TRBV4-1|NA|TRBJ2-2|TRBD1
CASSQASDRGRTGELFF
TGCGCCAGCAGCCAAGCCTCCGACAGGGGGCGGACCGGGGAGCTGTTTTTT
>TRBV6-6|NA|TRBJ1-6|NA
CASSRAGRDNSPLHF
TGTGCCAGCAGTCGGGCGGGCAGGGATAATTCACCCCTCCACTTT
>TRBV6-6|NA|TRBJ1-1|TRBD1
CASSFAGGWSEAFF
TGTGCCAGCAGTTTCGCAGGGGGGTGGTCTGAAGCTTTCTTT
>TRBV28|NA|TRBJ2-6|TRBD1
CASSPDRGQDGANVLTF
TGTGCCAGCAGCCCGGACAGGGGGCAGGATGGGGCCAACGTCCTGACTTTC
>TRBV5-1|NA|TRBJ1-1|TRBD1
CASGRTGGPLNTEAFF
TGCGCCAGCGGTCGGACAGGAGGCCCTTTGAACACTGAAGCTTTCTTT
>TRBV29-1|NA|TRBJ2-5|NA
CSVEDLGGGGGETQYF
TGCAGCGTTGAAGATCTGGGGGGTGGTGGAGGTGAGACCCAGTACTTC
>TRBV5-8|NA|TRBJ2-1|NA
CASRRGRYNEQFF
TGTGCCAGCCGCAGGGGTCGATACAATGAGCAGTTCTTC
>TRBV7-9|few|TRBJ1-1|NA
CASSANTEAFF
TGTGCCAGCAGCGCAAACACTGAAGCTTTCTTT
>TRBV1|NA|TRBJ2-7|NA
CTSSQDPSSARTSGYEQYF
TGCACCAGCAGCCAAGATCCTTCCAGCGCGCGTACTAGCGGCTACGAGCAGTACTTC
>TRBV7-9|NA|TRBJ2-7|NA
CASSGRIYEQYF
TGTGCCAGCAGCGGGCGGATCTACGAGCAGTACTTC